This is a list of T cell receptor beta chains from one sample in a study of shared clonotypes between healthy human individuals. Here immunoSEQ multiplex PCR was the method, and the copy in TCRdb shows in-frame clones only, minus some. The sample includes approximately 840,000 clones, about 96% of them seen just once. Sequenced input: naive CD8+ T cells sorted from blood. These receptors were obtained from a young man in good health. Both conserved end residues are part of each CDR3. D genes are given only for firm matches. Not all rows give a size; the values are once, few, many and, for expanded clones, a class.

>-|-|TRBV5-5|TRBJ2-4
CASSSDSYIQYF
TGTGCCAGCAGCTCGGACAGTTACATTCAGTACTTC
>TRBD2|-|TRBV7-8|TRBJ2-7
CASSLELAGNYEQYF
TGTGCCAGCAGCTTAGAACTAGCGGGAAACTACGAGCAGTACTTC
>TRBD1|once|TRBV7-9|TRBJ1-1
CASSHEGQGNPEAFF
TGTGCCAGCAGCCACGAGGGACAGGGGAATCCTGAAGCTTTCTTT
>TRBD1|-|TRBV6-5|TRBJ2-7
CASSSRTGYYEQYF
TGTGCCAGCAGTTCGCGGACAGGGTACTACGAGCAGTACTTC
>TRBD2|-|TRBV27|TRBJ2-3
CASSLGTSGRGASTDTQYF
TGTGCCAGCAGTCTCGGGACTAGCGGGAGAGGGGCTAGCACAGATACGCAGTATTTT
>-|once|TRBV12-2|TRBJ2-5
CASRLATANRILETQYF
TGTGCAAGTCGCTTAGCTACCGCGAACCGGATTTTAGAGACCCAGTACTTC
>TRBD2|-|TRBV5-1|TRBJ2-2
CASSMLAGEGTGELFF
TGCGCCAGCAGCATGTTAGCGGGAGAGGGCACCGGGGAGCTGTTTTTT
>-|-|TRBV5-6|TRBJ2-1
CASSLELAGPYNEQFF
TGTGCCAGCAGCTTGGAGCTAGCTGGCCCCTACAATGAGCAGTTCTTC
>-|-|TRBV7-2|TRBJ2-7
CASSFNSYEQYF
TGTGCCAGCAGCTTCAATAGCTACGAGCAGTACTTC
>TRBD1|-|TRBV7-9|TRBJ2-3
CASKTGSTDTQYF
TGTGCCAGCAAGACAGGGAGCACAGATACGCAGTATTTT
>TRBD1|-|TRBV7-9|TRBJ2-5
CASSSPGQGEETQYF
TGTGCCAGCAGCTCACCGGGACAGGGGGAAGAGACCCAGTACTTC
>-|-|TRBV7-9|TRBJ2-7
CASGGPLGYEQYF
TGTGCCAGCGGGGGACCTTTGGGCTACGAGCAGTACTTC
>-|-|TRBV2|TRBJ2-7
CASSAPGEVNEQYF
TGTGCCAGCAGTGCTCCAGGGGAGGTCAACGAGCAGTACTTC
>TRBD1|-|TRBV29-1|TRBJ2-2
CSVGADRGRGEDTGELFF
TGCAGCGTTGGTGCGGACAGGGGGCGCGGGGAGGACACCGGGGAGCTGTTTTTT
>TRBD2|-|TRBV11-2|TRBJ2-5
CASSLGILGTSQETQYF
TGTGCCAGCAGCTTAGGGATCCTGGGGACTAGCCAAGAGACCCAGTACTTC
>TRBD1|-|TRBV15|TRBJ2-7
CATSKDRGLYEQYF
TGTGCCACCAGCAAAGACAGGGGTTTGTACGAGCAGTACTTC
>TRBD1|-|TRBV28|TRBJ2-1
CATLGTDAYNEQFF
TGTGCCACCTTAGGGACAGACGCCTACAATGAGCAGTTCTTC
>-|-|TRBV4-1|TRBJ2-1
CASSQGLASSYNEQFF
TGCGCCAGCAGCCAAGGTCTAGCGAGCTCCTACAATGAGCAGTTCTTC
>-|-|TRBV4-1|TRBJ2-3
CASSQERTALLTDTQYF
TGCGCCAGCAGCCAAGAGCGGACCGCCCTACTCACAGATACGCAGTATTTT
>-|-|TRBV9|TRBJ2-3
CASSVVEGLDTQYF
TGTGCCAGCAGCGTAGTCGAAGGGCTGGATACGCAGTATTTT
>TRBD1|-|TRBV27|TRBJ1-1
CASSPQTGGTEAFF
TGTGCCAGCAGTCCGCAGACAGGGGGCACTGAAGCTTTCTTT
>-|-|TRBV9|TRBJ2-3
CASGSASRTDTQYF
TGTGCCAGCGGGTCGGCCTCCCGCACAGATACGCAGTATTTT
>-|once|TRBV7-2|TRBJ2-5
CASSLEDKAAQETQYF
TGTGCCAGCAGCTTAGAAGATAAGGCGGCCCAAGAGACCCAGTACTTC
>TRBD2|-|TRBV5-1|TRBJ2-3
CASSLEGSLAASTDTQYF
TGCGCCAGCAGCTTGGAGGGGTCTCTAGCGGCTAGCACAGATACGCAGTATTTT
>-|-|TRBV7-7|TRBJ2-7
CASSLDAGTYEQYF
TGTGCTAGCAGCTTAGACGCCGGTACCTACGAGCAGTACTTC
>-|-|TRBV29-1|TRBJ1-1
CSARGVGTEAFF
TGCAGCGCCCGGGGGGTGGGCACTGAAGCTTTCTTT
>TRBD1|-|TRBV7-3|TRBJ1-2
CASSSATGEDYGYTF
TGTGCCAGCAGCTCAGCGACAGGGGAGGACTATGGCTACACCTTC
>-|once|TRBV28|TRBJ1-5
CASSSRGWDQPQHF
TGTGCCAGCAGTTCAAGGGGTTGGGATCAGCCCCAGCATTTT
>TRBD1|-|TRBV9|TRBJ2-2
CASSSGQGFGGELFF
TGTGCCAGCAGCTCGGGACAGGGCTTCGGCGGGGAGCTGTTTTTT
>-|-|TRBV7-4|TRBJ2-1
CASSLKASPSSYNEQFF
TGTGCCAGCAGCCTTAAAGCCTCCCCAAGCTCCTACAATGAGCAGTTCTTC
>TRBD1|-|TRBV6-5|TRBJ1-2
CASSTQGWGGYTF
TGTGCCAGCAGTACACAGGGGTGGGGGGGCTACACCTTC
>-|-|TRBV7-7|TRBJ2-3
CASSLLPAGRADTQYF
TGTGCCAGCAGCCTATTGCCGGCGGGAAGGGCAGATACGCAGTATTTT
>-|-|TRBV14|TRBJ2-5
CASSQGDLGVGETQYF
TGTGCCAGCAGCCAAGGAGATTTGGGGGTAGGAGAGACCCAGTACTTC
>-|-|TRBV6-5|TRBJ2-1
CASSSSFWSSYNEQFF
TGTGCCAGCAGTTCGTCCTTCTGGAGCTCCTACAATGAGCAGTTCTTC
>-|once|TRBV4-3|TRBJ2-1
CASSQTSSYNEQFF
TGCGCCAGCAGCCAGACAAGCTCCTACAATGAGCAGTTCTTC
>-|-|TRBV7-9|TRBJ1-1
CASSSYSMNTEAFF
TGTGCCAGCAGCTCGTACAGCATGAACACTGAAGCTTTCTTT
>-|once|TRBV5-1|TRBJ1-1
CASGMGPRANTEAFF
TGCGCCAGCGGCATGGGACCTCGAGCAAACACTGAAGCTTTCTTT
>-|-|TRBV6-5|TRBJ2-7
CASTQGPLSGQYF
TGTGCCAGCACCCAAGGTCCCCTTTCGGGGCAGTACTTC
>TRBD2|-|TRBV9|TRBJ2-3
CASSPGTSGRADTQYF
TGTGCCAGCAGCCCCGGGACTAGCGGGAGGGCAGATACGCAGTATTTT
>TRBD1|-|TRBV2|TRBJ2-7
CATAGSPGGGTGNEQYF
TGTGCCACCGCGGGTTCCCCGGGTGGGGGGACAGGGAACGAGCAGTACTTC
>TRBD1|-|TRBV9|TRBJ1-2
CASSPRTGDGYTF
TGTGCCAGCAGCCCCAGAACAGGGGACGGCTACACCTTC
>TRBD2|-|TRBV14|TRBJ2-5
CASSPLPSGIGQETQYF
TGTGCCAGCAGCCCCCTTCCTAGCGGGATTGGCCAAGAGACCCAGTACTTC
>TRBD1|-|TRBV5-1|TRBJ1-2
CASSPDRGGNTF
TGCGCCAGCAGCCCAGACAGGGGAGGTAACACCTTC
>-|-|TRBV1|TRBJ2-1
CTSSQFGREVHNEQFF
TGCACCAGCAGCCAGTTCGGGAGAGAGGTTCACAATGAGCAGTTCTTC
>-|-|TRBV12-5|TRBJ2-1
CASGRPHEQFF
TGTGCTAGTGGTCGACCACATGAGCAGTTCTTC
>TRBD1|-|TRBV27|TRBJ1-3
CASSKGTGSGNTIYF
TGTGCCAGCAGCAAGGGGACAGGCTCCGGAAACACCATATATTTT
>-|-|TRBV6-5|TRBJ1-1
CASSYTYMNTEAFF
TGTGCCAGCAGTTACACGTACATGAACACTGAAGCTTTCTTT
>TRBD1|-|TRBV7-8|TRBJ2-4
CASSKRWDRGNIQYF
TGTGCCAGCAGCAAACGGTGGGACAGGGGGAACATTCAGTACTTC
>-|-|TRBV4-1|TRBJ1-1
CASSLSSGGVGTEAFF
TGCGCCAGCAGCCTATCTTCGGGGGGAGTAGGAACTGAAGCTTTCTTT
>TRBD1|-|TRBV7-9|TRBJ2-1
CASSLVGTGRHEQFF
TGTGCCAGCAGCTTAGTTGGGACAGGGAGGCATGAGCAGTTCTTC
>TRBD2|-|TRBV4-3|TRBJ2-3
CASSQDLAGGRVTDTQYF
TGCGCCAGCAGCCAAGACCTAGCGGGAGGACGTGTAACAGATACGCAGTATTTT